The next 12 T cell receptor beta chains were all read from a single sample in a study of early stage breast cancer tumors. Generated by immunoSEQ multiplex PCR, the TCRdb table keeps only in-frame clones and is missing some. The table includes under 30,000 clones, 55% to 75% detected once. The sequencing input was blood. The receptors were sampled from a person in their fifties with breast cancer.

J is TRBJ2-3 and V is TRBV5-6; D remains unclear. This CDR3 contains 14 residues. V shed 0 bases and J shed 6 bases, with 11 bases lying between them. Germline assignment: CDR1 SGHDT and CDR2 YYEEEE. The CDR3 bases are TGTGCCAGCAGCTTGGCCAGTATAACCGATACGCAGTATTTT. It codes for CASSLASITDTQYF.

This CDR3 is CASSDPRSGPWSNQPQHF. For the CDR3, the DNA is TGTGCCAGCAGTGACCCGCGCTCCGGCCCCTGGAGCAATCAGCCCCAGCATTTT. This rearrangement joins TRBV6-4 to TRBJ1-5; D not certain. The CDR3 totals 18 residues. V was pared by 2 bases and J by 1 base, with 18 bases between. Germline V gives CDR1 MRHNA, CDR2 SNTAGT.

The genes are TRBV19 and TRBJ2-5, with TRBD1 identical over 12 bases. The CDR3 loop spans 16 amino acids. After removal of 5 bases from V and 5 bases from J, the junction contained 9 bases not matched to a gene. Looked up from germline, CDR1 is LNHDA and CDR2 is SQIVND (reference sequence). As DNA, the CDR3 is TGTGCCAGTAGTCCAGGGACAGGGGGCGACTGGGAGACCCAGTACTTC. Translating it yields CASSPGTGGDWETQYF.

The chain carries TRBV19 and TRBJ1-3; weak D call: TRBD1 (5 bases). This CDR3 has 16 residues. Looked up from germline, CDR1 is LNHDA and CDR2 is SQIVND (reference sequence). The V end lost 5 bases, the J end lost 1 base, and 15 bases lay between the germline ends. In nucleotides, the CDR3 is TGTGCCAGTAGTCTCCCGGGGGTTGCTTCTGGAAACACCATATATTTT. It encodes CASSLPGVASGNTIYF. Complete variable domain (other parts from reference TRBV19 and TRBJ1-3): DGGITQSPKYLFRKEGQNVTLSCEQNLNHDAMYWYRQDPGQGLRLIYYSQIVNDFQKGDIAEGYSVSREKKESFPLTVTSAQKNPTAFYLCASSLPGVASGNTIYFGEGSWLTVV.

This clone has just a few counts. This specimen includes other DNA sequences encoding the same CDR3. The chain combines TRBV7-2 with TRBJ1-5; no clear D gene. CDR1 is SGHTA, CDR2 FQGNSA, per germline. V was pared by 3 bases and J by 2 bases, with 5 bases between. This CDR3 spans 13 amino acids. This CDR3 is CASSLRGNQPQHF. CDR3 in DNA: TGTGCCAGCAGCTTGCGTGGCAATCAGCCCCAGCATTTT. The entire variable domain, with the rest obtained from reference TRBV7-2 and TRBJ1-5, is as follows: GAGVSQSPSNKVTEKGKDVELRCDPISGHTALYWYRQSLGQGLEFLIYFQGNSAPDKSGLPSDRFSAERTGGSVSTLTIQRTQQEDSAVYLCASSLRGNQPQHFGDGTRLSIL.

V and J are TRBV15 and TRBJ2-7; 7 bases are a match to TRBD2. Trimming at V came to 0 bases and at J to 3 bases, leaving 5 bases not matched to a gene. Germline V lookup: CDR1 LNHNV, CDR2 YYDKDF (reference sequence). The CDR3 is 15 amino acids. The CDR3 nucleotides are TGTGCCACCAGCAGAGATAAAGGGGAGGGCTACGAGCAGTACTTC. This encodes CATSRDKGEGYEQYF.

This rearrangement joins TRBV29-1 to TRBJ1-1; 7 bases agree with TRBD1. CDR1 is SQVTM, CDR2 ANQGSEA, per germline. The CDR3 covers 13 residues. V gave up 4 bases and J gave up 4 bases; unmatched junction bases: 6. The DNA of the CDR3 is TGCAGCGTTGCTGACAGGGTGGGCACTGAAGCTTTCTTT. It encodes CSVADRVGTEAFF.

The V and J genes are TRBV5-1 and TRBJ1-4; no definite D call. The V end was cut by 5 bases, the J end by 6 bases, with 8 bases between. This CDR3 region has 12 residues. The germline V gene has CDR1 SGHRS and CDR2 YFSETQ. The CDR3 here is CASRHLDEKLFF. The CDR3 DNA is TGCGCCAGCAGACACTTGGATGAAAAACTGTTTTTT.

This sequence joins TRBV6-6 and TRBJ2-2, with 9 bases identical to TRBD2. The CDR3 runs 16 residues. J gave up 6 bases and V 6 bases, and 11 bases lay outside the gene matches. Germline lookup yields CDR1 MNHNY and CDR2 SVGAGI (reference sequence). The CDR3 sequence is CASSPRGLAGPGELFF. The DNA of the CDR3 is TGTGCCAGCAGCCCTAGGGGACTAGCTGGTCCCGGGGAGCTGTTTTTT.

The chain recombines TRBV15 with TRBJ1-2; 8 bases align to TRBD1. This CDR3 is built from 15 residues. Trimming cost V 0 bases and J 2 bases; bases outside gene matches: 2. Germline assignment: CDR1 LNHNV and CDR2 YYDKDF (reference sequence). CDR3 residues: CATSREAGGNYGYTF. The DNA for the CDR3 is TGTGCCACCAGCAGAGAAGCAGGGGGCAACTATGGCTACACCTTC.

In its sample, this clone was seen a few times. The rearrangement uses TRBV4-1 and TRBJ1-4; D uncertain. CDR1 is MGHRA, CDR2 YSYEKL, per germline. There are 15 residues in the CDR3. V lost 0 bases and J lost 7, with 12 bases in between. CDR3 region: CASSQDVSGIEKLFF. The CDR3 DNA reads TGCGCCAGCAGCCAAGATGTTTCGGGGATTGAAAAACTGTTTTTT.

The chain is built from TRBV30 and TRBJ2-7, with D possibly called TRBD1 or TRBD2 (6 bases each). V lost 5 bases and J 2 bases, leaving 13 bases between the germline ends. The length of the CDR3 is 13 residues. The germline gives CDR1 GTSNPN, CDR2 SVGIG (reference sequence). In nucleotides, the CDR3 is TGTGCCTGGGGGCGGGACATGGCCTACGAGCAGTACTTC. Translation: CAWGRDMAYEQYF.